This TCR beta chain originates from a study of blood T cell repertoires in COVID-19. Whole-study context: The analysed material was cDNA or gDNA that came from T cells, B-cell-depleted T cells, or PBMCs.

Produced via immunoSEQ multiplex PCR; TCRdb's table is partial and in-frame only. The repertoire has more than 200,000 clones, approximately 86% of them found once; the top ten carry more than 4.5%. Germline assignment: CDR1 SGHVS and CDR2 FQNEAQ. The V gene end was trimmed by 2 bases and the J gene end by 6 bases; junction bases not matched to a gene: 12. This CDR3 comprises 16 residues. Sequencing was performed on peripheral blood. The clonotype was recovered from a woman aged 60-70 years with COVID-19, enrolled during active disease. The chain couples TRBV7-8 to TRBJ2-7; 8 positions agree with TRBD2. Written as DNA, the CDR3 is TGTGCCAGCAGCTTACCCGTCTCCGGGGGGGTTTCCGAGCAGTACTTC. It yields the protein CASSLPVSGGVSEQYF.